This TCR beta chain is drawn from a study of tumor and adjacent non-tumor tissue in lung cancer. General study points: Patients with more diverse tumor TCRs had worse survival. Tumor repertoires had a smaller top 100 clone share than normal lung.

The template was RNA from unsorted bulk tissue. This non-tumor lung sample came from over 3 cm beyond the tumor edge. Newly diagnosed lung cancer patients had thoracic surgery in China, August–late 2014, without prior chemotherapy. In regard to this clonotype: Its antigen is not identified. The junction and the germline gene differ at one end; a read error may be behind it.

The library came from three nested PCR rounds adapted from ARM-PCR protocols. TCRdb reanalysed the multiplex PCR reads using MiXCR and keeps one entry per CDR3 protein. The sample lists 80,000 or so distinct CDR3 sequences, around 80% occurring once. This clonotype was obtained from a man aged 55 to 69 with non-small cell lung cancer. Sequenced: distant non-tumor lung tissue.

CDR3 protein: CNVILTGRDTEAFF. The CDR3 region has the DNA TGCAACGTTATCCTTACAGGAAGGGACACTGAAGCTTTCTTT. The V and J genes are TRBV29-1 and TRBJ1-1; tentative D call: TRBD1 (5 bases). Germline CDR1 is SQVTM and CDR2 is ANQGSEA. The CDR3 length is 14 residues. Using reference TRBV29-1 and TRBJ1-1 for the parts outside the CDR3, the full variable domain is SAVISQKPSRDICQRGTSLTIQCQVDSQVTMMFWYRQQPGQSLTLIATANQGSEATYESGFVIDKFPISRPNLTFSTLTVSNMSPEDSSIYLCNVILTGRDTEAFFGQGTRLTVV.